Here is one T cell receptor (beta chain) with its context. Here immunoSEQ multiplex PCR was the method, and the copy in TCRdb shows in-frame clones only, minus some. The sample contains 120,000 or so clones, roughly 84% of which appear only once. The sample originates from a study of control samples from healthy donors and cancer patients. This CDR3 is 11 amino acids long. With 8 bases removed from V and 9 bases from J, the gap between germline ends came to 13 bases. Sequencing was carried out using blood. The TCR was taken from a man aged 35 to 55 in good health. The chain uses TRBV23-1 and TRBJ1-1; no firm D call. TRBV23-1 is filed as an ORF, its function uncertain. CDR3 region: CASPEPEKAFF. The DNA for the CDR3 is TGCGCCAGCCCAGAGCCCGAGAAAGCTTTCTTT.